Listed here are 10 T cell receptor beta chains from one sample, sequenced in a study of vaccination effects on CD4 cells after COVID-19. Only in-frame clones appear in the TCRdb table, and some are missing; sequencing was by immunoSEQ multiplex PCR. Of around 49,000 clones listed, around 75% are singletons. Using viral peptide pools, the ViraFEST assay grew out antigen-specific CD4+ T cells prior to sequencing. The authors isolated CD4+ T cells after less than eleven days of culture. Infection dated between March and December 2020, before the Alpha, Beta and Delta variants reached the United States. No antigen has been assigned to these receptors. Sequences were derived from CD4+ T cells from PBMCs cultured with a peptide pool, sampled before COVID-19 vaccination. The receptor source for this set is a human donor who had a prior SARS-CoV-2 infection.

The rearrangement links TRBV5-6 to TRBJ2-3; D perhaps matches TRBD2 (6 bases). This CDR3 is built from 16 residues. Looked up from germline, CDR1 is SGHDT and CDR2 is YYEEEE. Trimming took off 0 bases at V and 4 bases at J, with 15 bases between the two ends. For the CDR3, the DNA is TGTGCCAGCAGCTTGGAAACTAGCTCTAACCCAGATACGCAGTATTTT. It codes for CASSLETSSNPDTQYF.

Notes on this clone: An end of the junction does not agree with germline; a read error may underlie this. This chain joins TRBV4-1 and TRBJ2-5; D possibly corresponds to TRBD1 (6 bases). This CDR3 is 15 amino acids long. Germline V lookup: CDR1 MGHRA, CDR2 YSYEKL. The CDR3 reads CASSQLRDTPEAQYF. The CDR3 coding sequence is TGCGCCAGCAGCCAACTACGGGACACCCCAGAGGCCCAGTACTTC.

This chain joins TRBV19 and TRBJ2-5, with no clear D. CDR1 is LNHDA and CDR2 is SQIVND in the germline V gene (reference sequence). CDR3 length: 14 residues. Trimming removed 6 bases from V and 3 bases from J, with 14 bases in between. DNA for the CDR3: TGTGCCAGTAGCAAGACTGGAGTCGAAGAGACCCAGTACTTC. The encoded protein is CASSKTGVEETQYF.

J is TRBJ2-3 and V is TRBV7-2, with D perhaps given as TRBD1 or TRBD2 (6 bases each). Looked up from germline, CDR1 is SGHTA and CDR2 is FQGNSA. The CDR3 loop spans 17 amino acids. V was pared by 4 bases and J by 5 bases, with 22 bases between. CDR3 DNA sequence: TGTGCCAGCAGCTCCCTGAGGTGGGGGGCGTTGGAAGATACGCAGTATTTT. It translates to CASSSLRWGALEDTQYF.

This clone was detected only a few times. This chain links TRBV5-1 with TRBJ2-1, with TRBD2 as a possible D gene (6 bases). With 0 bases removed from V and 5 bases from J, the gap between germline ends came to 9 bases. Germline V lookup: CDR1 SGHRS, CDR2 YFSETQ. This CDR3 spans 14 amino acids. The CDR3 region has the DNA TGCGCCAGCAGCTTGGTGCCTAGCGACAATGAGCAGTTCTTC. Encoded protein: CASSLVPSDNEQFF. The variable domain in full, completed from reference TRBV5-1 and TRBJ2-1, reads KAGVTQTPRYLIKTRGQQVTLSCSPISGHRSVSWYQQTPGQGLQFLFEYFSETQRNKGNFPGRFSGRQFSNSRSEMNVSTLELGDSALYLCASSLVPSDNEQFFGPGTRLTVL.

This chain connects TRBV6-5 to TRBJ2-4; D is unresolved. Trimming left V 8 bases short and J 6 bases short, with 11 bases between. This CDR3 contains 12 residues. The germline CDR1 and CDR2 sequences are MNHEY and SVGAGI. CDR3 sequence (DNA): TGTGCCAGCCGGGCCCAAGGAAACATTCAGTACTTC. Its protein product is CASRAQGNIQYF.

V usage is TRBV20-1 and J usage is TRBJ2-4; tentative D call: TRBD2 (5 bases). This CDR3 has 11 residues. Trimming stripped 5 bases from V and 6 bases from J, with 8 bases between. Germline values: CDR1 DFQATT, CDR2 SNEGSKA (reference sequence). The CDR3: CSADYRNIQYF. The CDR3 DNA follows: TGCAGTGCTGACTACAGAAACATTCAGTACTTC.

The CDR3 reads CASSPNGREKLFF. Written as DNA, the CDR3 is TGTGCCAGCAGTCCCAACGGGCGAGAAAAACTGTTTTTT. This chain uses TRBV12-3 or TRBV12-4 with TRBJ1-4; D remains ambiguous. The CDR3 totals 13 residues. Trimming left V 5 bases short and J 8 bases short, with 12 bases between.

This clone was counted a few times. CDR3 sequence: CASSYGVGELFF. CDR3 coding DNA: TGTGCCAGCAGTTACGGCGTCGGGGAGCTGTTTTTT. The chain carries TRBV6-6 and TRBJ2-2; D gene unclear. The germline CDR1 and CDR2 sequences are MNHNY and SVGAGI (reference sequence). This CDR3 contains 12 residues. V was cut by 2 bases and J by 7 bases, with 5 bases left in between.

This chain joins TRBV13 and TRBJ2-7; 9 bases map to TRBD1. The germline V gene has CDR1 PRHDT and CDR2 FYEKMQ (reference sequence). This CDR3 is 17 amino acids long. V was pared by 4 bases and J by 3 bases, with 13 bases of the junction left unmatched. CDR3 sequence (DNA): TGTGCCAGCAGCTCCCAACAGGGGGCCTCAAAGGACTACGAGCAGTACTTC. Protein: CASSSQQGASKDYEQYF.